These 14 T cell receptor beta chains came from one sample sequenced in a study of T-cell memory formation after mild COVID-19. TCRdb re-called the 5' RACE reads with MiXCR, one entry per CDR3 protein. This sample yields about 270,000 distinct CDR3 sequences, of which 15% to 20% are seen a single time; approximately 23% belongs to the top ten. Sample: PBMCs or a T cell subset sorted from them (not recorded which). The receptor set was obtained from a man aged 18-30 years who had mild COVID-19 (a few samples of this study predate the infection). Cell type and time point are not known.

This clonotype was found a few times. J is TRBJ2-1 and V is TRBV5-6, with 10 bases lining up with TRBD1. The germline V gene has CDR1 SGHDT and CDR2 YYEEEE. The CDR3 loop spans 15 amino acids. V was pared by 4 bases and J by 9 bases, with 10 bases of the junction left unmatched. The CDR3 DNA is TGTGCCAGCAGCGATACGGGACAGGGGAACGGTGAGCAGTTCTTC. It yields the protein CASSDTGQGNGEQFF.

This clonotype was seen only a few times. The chain joins TRBV2 to TRBJ2-5; D is perhaps TRBD2 (6 bases). The CDR3 totals 13 residues. The V and J ends lost 8 bases and 1 base respectively, with 11 bases between them. CDR1 is SNHLY and CDR2 is FYNNEI in the germline V gene. The CDR3 sequence: CASGRDSQETQYF. CDR3 nucleotides: TGTGCCAGCGGCCGGGACTCCCAAGAGACCCAGTACTTC.

This sequence joins TRBV7-2 and TRBJ2-5; D may be TRBD1 (5 bases). The length of the CDR3 is 16 residues. The ends were cut back, 4 bases at V and 5 bases at J, with 20 bases in the middle. Germline CDR1 reads SGHTA; CDR2 reads FQGNSA. CDR3 residues: CASSSLGLKGKETQYF. DNA for the CDR3: TGTGCCAGCAGCTCCCTAGGGCTAAAGGGGAAGGAGACCCAGTACTTC. Full variable domain (missing parts from reference TRBV7-2 and TRBJ2-5): GAGVSQSPSNKVTEKGKDVELRCDPISGHTALYWYRQSLGQGLEFLIYFQGNSAPDKSGLPSDRFSAERTGGSVSTLTIQRTQQEDSAVYLCASSSLGLKGKETQYFGPGTRLLVL.

The chain links TRBV6-2 or TRBV6-3 to TRBJ2-7; TRBD1 aligns across 10 bases. CDR3 length: 15 residues. Germline V gene data show CDR1 as MNHEY and CDR2 as SVGEGT. With 6 bases clipped from V and 1 base from J, the junction kept 6 bases outside the gene matches. The CDR3 bases are TGTGCCAGCAGAGACCCGGGACAGGGGTCCTACGAGCAGTACTTC. As protein: CASRDPGQGSYEQYF.

This clonotype was recorded many times. The chain links TRBV12-3 or TRBV12-4 to TRBJ1-2; D gene ambiguous. V lost 6 bases to trimming and J lost 2 bases, with 7 bases between them. The CDR3 runs to 12 residues. The CDR3 sequence: CASSLTNYGYTF. CDR3 nucleotides: TGTGCCAGCAGCTTGACAAACTATGGCTACACCTTC.

The chain links TRBV20-1 to TRBJ2-1, with TRBD2 matching 12 bases. The CDR3 runs 14 residues. With 5 bases clipped from V and 4 bases from J, the junction kept 3 bases outside the gene matches. Germline V gives CDR1 DFQATT, CDR2 SNEGSKA (reference sequence). CDR3 DNA sequence: TGCAGTGCTCTAGCGGGGGGGCTATACAATGAGCAGTTCTTC. This codes for CSALAGGLYNEQFF.

V and J are TRBV12-3 or TRBV12-4 and TRBJ2-3; 8 nucleotides align to TRBD2. J gave up 2 bases and V 6 bases, and 7 bases lay outside the gene matches. The CDR3 length is 15 residues. The CDR3: CASRGAGGPTDTQYF. CDR3 in DNA: TGTGCCAGCAGAGGGGCGGGGGGACCCACAGATACGCAGTATTTT.

The chain couples TRBV6-6 to TRBJ2-7; D ambiguous. Germline V gene data show CDR1 as MNHNY and CDR2 as SVGAGI (reference sequence). The V end was cut by 5 bases, the J end by 0 bases, with 17 bases between. CDR3 length equals 16 residues. CDR3 nucleotides: TGTGCCAGCAGTCCCTCTCCACCTGCTTTCTCCTACGAGCAGTACGTC. It codes for CASSPSPPAFSYEQYV.

The chain links TRBV12-3 or TRBV12-4 to TRBJ2-3; 10 positions match TRBD2. V shed 7 bases, J shed 5 bases, and the junction held 9 bases outside the gene matches. The CDR3 is 15 amino acids. The CDR3 bases are TGTGCCAGCAACCTAGTAGCGGGGGGCGGAGATACGCAGTATTTT. This gives the protein CASNLVAGGGDTQYF.

Many counts were recorded for this clonotype. The V gene is TRBV7-9, the J gene TRBJ1-2, with D possibly matching TRBD1 (6 bases). The germline CDR1 and CDR2 sequences are SEHNR and FQNEAQ (reference sequence). This CDR3 is built from 14 residues. Trimming took 7 bases from V and 1 from J, leaving 13 bases between them. The CDR3, as DNA: TGTGCCAGCACGCTGACAGGAGTTAACTATGGCTACACCTTC. This gives the protein CASTLTGVNYGYTF.

This clonotype was counted at least ten times. The chain joins TRBV7-2 to TRBJ2-2; D may be TRBD1 or TRBD2 (6 bases each). The CDR3 runs to 15 residues. Germline CDR1 reads SGHTA; CDR2 reads FQGNSA. Trimming removed 2 bases at V and 5 bases at J, with 12 bases between. DNA of the CDR3: TGTGCCAGCAGCTTATTCCAAGGGGGGACCGGGGAGCTGTTTTTT. Residues: CASSLFQGGTGELFF.

This chain connects TRBV27 to TRBJ1-4, with TRBD1 matching 10 bases. The CDR3 length is 16 residues. V was pared by 5 bases and J by 3 bases, with 6 bases of the junction left unmatched. Germline assignment: CDR1 MNHEY and CDR2 SMNVEV (reference sequence). CDR3 in DNA: TGTGCCAGCAGTCCGACAGGGGGCTGGGCTAATGAAAAACTGTTTTTT. Protein product: CASSPTGGWANEKLFF.

In this sample, this clonotype turned up a few times. The V gene is TRBV12-3 or TRBV12-4, the J gene TRBJ1-1; 9 positions match TRBD1. This CDR3 region has 13 residues. V shed 3 bases and J 10 bases; nucleotides not matched to a gene: 6. The CDR3 here is CASSFADRGLAFF. The CDR3 DNA reads as TGTGCCAGCAGTTTTGCGGACAGGGGTTTAGCTTTCTTT.

The gene calls are TRBV28 and TRBJ2-1, with D unclear. This CDR3 has 14 amino acids. The V end lost 5 bases, the J end lost 3 bases, and 11 bases lay between the germline ends. Looked up from germline, CDR1 is MDHEN and CDR2 is SYDVKM. This CDR3 is CASSLTDHYNEQFF. CDR3 sequence (DNA): TGTGCCAGCAGTCTAACGGACCACTACAATGAGCAGTTCTTC.